This TCR beta chain was identified during a study of molecular identifiers for immune sequencing clone quantification. Looking at the study overall: Within a replicate experiment, RNA obtained from either around 20,000 or 99,000 naive CD8 cells was divided into five aliquots, and four of those aliquots were then sequenced.

This clonotype was seen a handful of times. TCRdb re-derived calls from the PCR reads in MiXCR, one entry per CDR3 protein. Of approximately 680,000 distinct CDR3 sequences listed, 25% are singletons. After removal of 0 bases from V and 8 bases from J, the junction contained 14 bases not matched to a gene. The CDR3 covers 16 residues. CDR1 is GTSNPN, CDR2 SVGIG, per germline (reference sequence). The J gene is TRBJ1-2, the V gene TRBV30; 8 bases agree with TRBD1. This sequence was found in a human donor in good health. Some libraries in this study had Jurkat cell RNA spiked in. Sequencing was carried out using naive CD8+ T cells from blood, with Jurkat cell RNA spiked in. Documented subset: FACS-sorted CD8+CD4-CCR7+CD45RA+ naive T cells. Here the CDR3 reads CAWSVLVPGQGQGYTF. The CDR3 DNA is TGTGCCTGGAGTGTACTTGTCCCAGGACAGGGTCAGGGCTACACCTTC.